Given below is one T cell receptor (beta chain) in context. Its antigen is currently unknown. Blood was sampled at baseline, cycle 4 day 1, and cycle 7 day 1. This table comes from immunoSEQ multiplex PCR, and its TCRdb copy is limited to in-frame clones, with some not included. The data contain 100,000 or so clones, about 84% of them singletons. The sample comes from a study of OX40 agonist ivuxolimab in advanced cancers. Study-level points and caveats: CD8+ T cells showed, on average, more clonal expansion than CD4+ cells.

Sequences were derived from CD4+ or CD8+ T cells sorted from blood, sampled in a trial of the OX40 agonist ivuxolimab. The clonotype was recovered from an adult with an advanced solid tumor such as melanoma, head and neck, liver or kidney cancer.

CDR3: CASSSQGRSTGELFF. The CDR3 DNA reads TGTGCCAGCAGCTCCCAGGGCCGCTCGACCGGGGAGCTGTTTTTT. This rearrangement joins TRBV7-3 to TRBJ2-2; tentatively, D is TRBD1 (5 bases). The CDR3 covers 15 residues. V was shortened by 4 bases and J by 5 bases, with 14 bases between the two germline ends. Per germline, CDR1 SGHTA and CDR2 FQGTGA.